Presented here are 20 T cell receptor beta chains from one specimen sequenced in a study of cytomegalovirus exposure and HLA in healthy donors. Primers: 60 Vbeta forward and 13 Jbeta reverse. Clones were sequenced by immunoSEQ multiplex PCR, and TCRdb holds only the in-frame ones, with some missing. Here the sample spans 150,000 to 200,000 clones, more than 75% being singletons. Sequencing input: PBMCs. These TCRs come from a woman aged 45-59 years in good health and CMV-seronegative.

The chain is built from TRBV7-9 and TRBJ2-2; D possibly corresponds to TRBD2 (6 bases). The CDR3 consists of 15 residues. Trimming took 4 bases from V and 4 from J, leaving 13 bases between them. From germline, CDR1 is SEHNR and CDR2 FQNEAQ (reference sequence). The CDR3 DNA reads as TGTGCCAGCAGCTCCCGGGTGGGGGGCACCGGGGAGCTGTTTTTT. Amino acid sequence: CASSSRVGGTGELFF. The variable domain in full, completed from reference TRBV7-9 and TRBJ2-2, reads DTGVSQNPRHKITKRGQNVTFRCDPISEHNRLYWYRQTLGQGPEFLTYFQNEAQLEKSRLLSDRFSAERPKGSFSTLEIQRTEQGDSAMYLCASSSRVGGTGELFFGEGSRLTVL.

The chain employs TRBV7-9 and TRBJ2-2, with D perhaps TRBD1 (6 bases). The CDR3 loop spans 16 amino acids. Deletions cut 4 bases from V and 3 bases from J, with 15 bases between. Germline V gives CDR1 SEHNR, CDR2 FQNEAQ (reference sequence). CDR3 protein: CASSYSGTSYTGELFF. Here the CDR3 DNA reads TGTGCCAGCAGCTATTCCGGGACATCCTACACCGGGGAGCTGTTTTTT.

This clone was counted between two and nine times. The chain couples TRBV4-3 to TRBJ2-7; 7 bases fit TRBD1. Unmatched junction bases numbered 2, after V lost 0 bases and J lost 3 bases. Germline V CDR1 and CDR2: LGHNA, YSLEER. This CDR3 is built from 14 residues. CDR3 sequence reads: CASSQENRGYEQYF. Here the CDR3 DNA reads TGCGCCAGCAGCCAAGAGAACAGGGGCTACGAGCAGTACTTC.

The rearrangement uses TRBV27 and TRBJ1-5; weak D call: TRBD1 (5 bases). Germline CDR1 reads MNHEY; CDR2 reads SMNVEV (reference sequence). The CDR3 has 17 residues. Between the trimmed V and J ends, which lost 5 bases and 0 bases, there was a span of 17 bases. The CDR3: CASSPFGDRPSNQPQHF. CDR3 bases: TGTGCCAGCAGTCCCTTCGGTGACAGACCTAGCAATCAGCCCCAGCATTTT.

J is TRBJ2-7 and V is TRBV7-2; 10 positions agree with TRBD1. This CDR3 contains 15 residues. From germline, CDR1 is SGHTA and CDR2 FQGNSA. J was trimmed by 3 bases and V by 4 bases; bases with no gene match: 6. The CDR3 is CASSSPGQGHYEQYF. CDR3 DNA: TGTGCCAGCAGCTCGCCGGGACAGGGGCACTACGAGCAGTACTTC.

The chain links TRBV6-6 to TRBJ2-6; 8 bases are a match to TRBD1. Germline-derived CDR1 and CDR2 are MNHNY and SVGAGI (reference sequence). Trimming took 10 bases from V and 9 from J; bases not matched to a gene: 8. The CDR3 is 13 residues long. Written as DNA, the CDR3 is TGTGCCACCGGACAGGGCGAGATCAACGTCCTGACTTTC. Translation: CATGQGEINVLTF.

The V call is TRBV4-3, the J call TRBJ2-1; D is possibly TRBD2 (6 bases). Trimming removed 0 bases at V and 2 bases at J, with 17 bases between. The CDR3 spans 18 residues. Germline lookup yields CDR1 LGHNA and CDR2 YSLEER. This chain's CDR3 is CASSQDWASAAPYNEQFF. The CDR3 DNA is TGCGCCAGCAGCCAAGATTGGGCTAGCGCAGCTCCCTACAATGAGCAGTTCTTC.

The count of this clone is one. The chain recombines TRBV6-6 with TRBJ1-1; 8 nucleotides agree with TRBD1. The V segment lost 6 bases and the J segment 6 bases; nucleotides outside the gene matches: 6. CDR1 MNHNY and CDR2 SVGAGI come from the germline V gene (reference sequence). CDR3 length: 13 residues. The CDR3 coding sequence is TGTGCCAGCAGCCCCGGACAGGGACCTGAAGCTTTCTTT. This translates into CASSPGQGPEAFF.

This rearrangement joins TRBV9 to TRBJ1-1, with D uncertain. Trimming removed 7 bases at V and 0 bases at J, with 10 bases between. Germline CDR1 reads SGDLS; CDR2 reads YYNGEE. The CDR3 runs 13 residues. The CDR3 loop is CASGRALNTEAFF. CDR3 DNA: TGTGCCAGCGGGAGAGCACTGAACACTGAAGCTTTCTTT.

The chain couples TRBV11-2 to TRBJ2-7; 9 bases agree with TRBD2. Germline assignment: CDR1 SGHAT and CDR2 FQNNGV. V was clipped by 5 bases and J by 4 bases; unmatched bases: 6. The CDR3 loop spans 14 amino acids. The CDR3: CASSKTSGEYEQYF. The CDR3 nucleotides read TGTGCCAGCAGCAAGACTAGCGGAGAGTACGAGCAGTACTTC.

This chain links TRBV2 with TRBJ1-5; 7 bases match TRBD1. The CDR3 covers 15 residues. The junction had 5 bases not matched to a gene; V was cut back by 5 bases and J by 1 base. The germline CDR1 and CDR2 sequences are SNHLY and FYNNEI. The CDR3 reads CASSRQGRSNQPQHF. In nucleotides, the CDR3 is TGTGCCAGCAGTAGACAGGGAAGGAGCAATCAGCCCCAGCATTTT. The full variable domain, with the rest looked up from reference TRBV2 and TRBJ1-5, is EPEVTQTPSHQVTQMGQEVILRCVPISNHLYFYWYRQILGQKVEFLVSFYNNEISEKSEIFDDQFSVERPDGSNFTLKIRSTKLEDSAMYFCASSRQGRSNQPQHFGDGTRLSIL.

The chain links TRBV7-9 to TRBJ2-1, with TRBD2 identical over 8 bases. This CDR3 has 16 amino acids. Trimming at V came to 6 bases and at J to 5 bases, leaving 12 bases not matched to a gene. CDR1 is SEHNR and CDR2 is FQNEAQ in the germline V gene (reference sequence). CDR3 loop: CASRISGGLGNNEQFF. CDR3 nucleotides: TGTGCCAGCAGGATCTCGGGGGGGCTCGGGAACAATGAGCAGTTCTTC. Full variable domain (missing parts from reference TRBV7-9 and TRBJ2-1): DTGVSQNPRHKITKRGQNVTFRCDPISEHNRLYWYRQTLGQGPEFLTYFQNEAQLEKSRLLSDRFSAERPKGSFSTLEIQRTEQGDSAMYLCASRISGGLGNNEQFFGPGTRLTVL.

The genes are TRBV7-9 and TRBJ2-1; 13 bases match TRBD2. The V gene's germline CDR1 is SEHNR and CDR2 FQNEAQ (reference sequence). The CDR3 consists of 18 residues. Trimming removed 2 bases from V and 1 base from J; junction bases left unmatched: 5. The CDR3 protein is CASSLTSGRAPSYNEQFF. CDR3 nucleotides: TGTGCCAGCAGCTTAACTAGCGGGAGGGCCCCGTCCTACAATGAGCAGTTCTTC.

The chain carries TRBV15 and TRBJ2-1; tentative D call: TRBD1 (6 bases). Trimming pared 5 bases from V and 5 bases from J, leaving 13 bases between. CDR1 and CDR2 (germline): LNHNV, YYDKDF (reference sequence). The CDR3 runs 14 residues. CDR3 coding DNA: TGTGCCACCAGCCTAGACAGGTTTAACAATGAGCAGTTCTTC. This gives the protein CATSLDRFNNEQFF.

The chain is built from TRBV29-1 and TRBJ1-1, with D possibly matching TRBD1 (6 bases). The ends were cut back, 3 bases at V and 4 bases at J, with 12 bases in the middle. This CDR3 is 13 amino acids long. Germline loops: CDR1 SQVTM, CDR2 ANQGSEA. CDR3 sequence: CSVEGAEGTEAFF. CDR3 nucleotide sequence: TGCAGCGTTGAGGGGGCGGAAGGCACTGAAGCTTTCTTT.

This CDR3 reads CATGSLYYGYTF. In nucleotides, the CDR3 is TGTGCCACCGGGAGCCTTTACTATGGCTACACCTTC. The genes are TRBV19 and TRBJ1-2; no clear D. The V end was cut by 10 bases, the J end by 3 bases, with 12 bases between. This CDR3 is 12 amino acids long. Germline CDR1 reads LNHDA; CDR2 reads SQIVND (reference sequence).

This rearrangement joins TRBV27 to TRBJ2-7; D possibly corresponds to TRBD1 (5 bases). Germline-derived CDR1 and CDR2 are MNHEY and SMNVEV (reference sequence). This CDR3 region has 14 residues. V lost 0 bases, J lost 7 bases, and 13 bases lay in between. CDR3 DNA sequence: TGTGCCAGCAGTTTATCCAGGGTTACTCGGGAGCAGTACTTC. Amino acids: CASSLSRVTREQYF.

This rearrangement joins TRBV4-3 to TRBJ2-5, with D possibly being TRBD2 (5 bases). V lost 0 bases to trimming and J lost 5 bases, with 13 bases between them. The CDR3 consists of 15 residues. Per germline, CDR1 LGHNA and CDR2 YSLEER. The CDR3 sequence is CASSQDAGFQETQYF. The DNA for the CDR3 is TGCGCCAGCAGCCAAGATGCGGGTTTTCAGGAGACCCAGTACTTC.

In this sample, this clone turned up once. The genes are TRBV2 and TRBJ2-3; 7 nucleotides match TRBD2. This CDR3 contains 18 residues. V shed 4 bases, J shed 0 bases, and the junction held 13 bases outside the gene matches. Germline V CDR1 and CDR2: SNHLY, FYNNEI. CDR3 bases: TGTGCCAGCAGTGGGGGGGGATTGGCGGGGGACAGCACAGATACGCAGTATTTT. Protein product: CASSGGGLAGDSTDTQYF.

This rearrangement joins TRBV6-4 to TRBJ2-1; 12 nucleotides match TRBD2. The length of the CDR3 is 15 residues. In germline, CDR1 is MRHNA, CDR2 SNTAGT. V dropped 5 bases and J dropped 2; count of bases not matched to a gene: 1. This CDR3 is CASSPSGRAYNEQFF. DNA of the CDR3: TGTGCCAGCAGTCCTAGCGGGAGGGCCTACAATGAGCAGTTCTTC.